A few counts support the clone carrying this T cell receptor (beta chain). What it binds is not known. A read error may be the cause here, since a much bigger clone is one base away. The time point denotes: sample taken at primary tumor resection. Some 72 TRACERx patients with early, untreated non-small cell lung cancer donated samples. This entry is derived from a study of spatial heterogeneity in lung cancer. General study points: For expanded intratumoral alpha and beta TCRs, counts tracked tumor mutation counts.

TCRdb redid the calling of the 5' RACE reads with MiXCR, one entry per CDR3 protein. This table has about 13,000 distinct CDR3 sequences, 3.5% to 4.5% appearing once. The sample here was lung tumor tissue, taken at surgery. The origin of this receptor is a male donor with early-stage non-small cell lung cancer.

The CDR3 here is CASSDGLVWDTGELFF. CDR3 DNA: TGTGCCAGCAGTGACGGACTAGTGTGGGACACCGGGGAGCTGTTTTTT. The chain carries TRBV2 and TRBJ2-2, with 7 bases matching TRBD2. The CDR3 is 16 residues long. With V trimmed by 3 bases and J by 3 bases, 7 bases remained unmatched. Germline-derived CDR1 and CDR2 are SNHLY and FYNNEI.